The clone carrying this T cell receptor beta chain was recorded many times. As yet, its antigen is unknown. V was shortened by 7 bases and J by 4 bases, with 13 bases between the two germline ends. Germline V gives CDR1 LNHDA, CDR2 SQIVND (reference sequence). The CDR3 contains 13 residues. The data originate from a study of T cells in Graves' hyperthyroidism and ophthalmopathy. Points from the study as a whole: Stable hyperthyroidism was separated from ophthalmopathy by a model based on 13 V-J features. Blood samples included most of the expanded thyroid clonotypes exceeding 0.001.

Amplified TCR beta CDR3 regions came from RNA transcripts. Researchers ran a first-round RT-PCR on the TCR CDR3 using the HTBI primer set. MiXCR, applied by TCRdb to the multiplex PCR reads, yields one record per CDR3 protein. The sample holds around 97,000 distinct CDR3 sequences, 47% seen once. The chain uses TRBV19 and TRBJ1-2; D gene unclear. The receptor comes from a man aged 35 to 55 with Graves' hyperthyroidism. The sample consisted of blood. The CDR3 loop reads CASIPQDGYGYTF. Here the CDR3 DNA reads TGTGCCAGTATCCCCCAGGACGGCTATGGCTACACCTTC. Looking up the rest from reference TRBV19 and TRBJ1-2 gives the full variable domain: DGGITQSPKYLFRKEGQNVTLSCEQNLNHDAMYWYRQDPGQGLRLIYYSQIVNDFQKGDIAEGYSVSREKKESFPLTVTSAQKNPTAFYLCASIPQDGYGYTFGSGTRLTVV.